This TCR beta chain was found in a study of identical twins. Study-wide results and limits: The authors noted that invariant MAIT and iNKT cells could partly confound zero-insertion analyses.

As to this clonotype: Its specificity is unknown.

Unique molecular identifiers were in the cDNA, with template-switch universal primer binding. TCRdb processed the 5' RACE reads anew with MiXCR; each CDR3 protein has one entry. The table includes about 810,000 distinct CDR3 sequences, 9% to 15% detected once. Trimming removed 4 bases from V and 6 bases from J, with 11 bases in between. This CDR3 contains 12 residues. Germline lookup yields CDR1 SGHRS and CDR2 YFSETQ. These sequences were also reported in another study, on yellow fever vaccine responses in identical twins. That paper adds: Reportedly, twins' vaccine T cell responses looked partly convergent and partly personalized.

Sequencing used PBMCs. The chain recombines TRBV5-1 with TRBJ2-7; unclear D gene. The TCR sequence derives from a woman younger than 30 in good health. The CDR3, as DNA: TGCGCCAGCAGCCTGGACGGCTCCGAGCAGTACTTC. Translating it yields CASSLDGSEQYF.